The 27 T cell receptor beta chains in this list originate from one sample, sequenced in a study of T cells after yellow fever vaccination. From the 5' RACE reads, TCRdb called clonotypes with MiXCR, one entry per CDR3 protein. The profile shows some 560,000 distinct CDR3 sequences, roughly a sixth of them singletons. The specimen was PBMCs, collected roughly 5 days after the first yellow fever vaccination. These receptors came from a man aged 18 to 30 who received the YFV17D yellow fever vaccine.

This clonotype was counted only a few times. CDR3 DNA sequence: TGTGCCAGCAGCCTCCGGACCGGGACAGGGAACAATGAGCAGTTCTTC. Protein sequence: CASSLRTGTGNNEQFF. The chain is built from TRBV7-2 and TRBJ2-1, with TRBD1 matching 9 bases. The CDR3 is 16 amino acids. Germline V gene data show CDR1 as SGHTA and CDR2 as FQGNSA. Unmatched junction bases numbered 10, after V lost 5 bases and J lost 5 bases.

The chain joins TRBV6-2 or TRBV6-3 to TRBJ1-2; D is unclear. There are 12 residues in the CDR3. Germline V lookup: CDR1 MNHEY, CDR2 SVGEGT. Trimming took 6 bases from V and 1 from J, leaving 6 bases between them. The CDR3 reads CASSTNNYGYTF. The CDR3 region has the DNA TGTGCCAGCAGCACCAATAACTATGGCTACACCTTC.

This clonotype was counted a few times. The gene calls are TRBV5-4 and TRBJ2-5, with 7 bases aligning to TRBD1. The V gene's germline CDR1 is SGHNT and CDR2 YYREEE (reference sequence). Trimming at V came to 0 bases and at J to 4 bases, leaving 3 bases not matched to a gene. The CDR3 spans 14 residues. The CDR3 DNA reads TGTGCCAGCAGCTTGGCCGGGACAGCAGAGACCCAGTACTTC. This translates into CASSLAGTAETQYF.

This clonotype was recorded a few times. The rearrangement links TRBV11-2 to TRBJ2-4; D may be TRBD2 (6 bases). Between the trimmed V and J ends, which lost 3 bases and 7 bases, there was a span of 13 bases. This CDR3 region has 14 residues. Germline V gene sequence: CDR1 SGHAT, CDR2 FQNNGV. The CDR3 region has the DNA TGTGCCAGCAGCTTCGGCGGGATGGACAACATTCAGTACTTC. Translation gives CASSFGGMDNIQYF.

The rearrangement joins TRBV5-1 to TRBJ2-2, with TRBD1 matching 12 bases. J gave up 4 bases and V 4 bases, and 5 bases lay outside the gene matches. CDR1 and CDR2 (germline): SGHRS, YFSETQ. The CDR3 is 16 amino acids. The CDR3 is CASSGGQGAITGELFF. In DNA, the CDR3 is TGCGCCAGCAGCGGGGGACAGGGGGCGATCACCGGGGAGCTGTTTTTT.

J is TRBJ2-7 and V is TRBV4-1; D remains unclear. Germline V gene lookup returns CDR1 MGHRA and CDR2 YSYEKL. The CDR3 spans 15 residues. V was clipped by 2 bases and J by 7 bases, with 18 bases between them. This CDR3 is CASSQPKTGFHEQYF. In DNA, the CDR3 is TGCGCCAGCAGCCAACCTAAGACCGGGTTCCATGAGCAGTACTTC.

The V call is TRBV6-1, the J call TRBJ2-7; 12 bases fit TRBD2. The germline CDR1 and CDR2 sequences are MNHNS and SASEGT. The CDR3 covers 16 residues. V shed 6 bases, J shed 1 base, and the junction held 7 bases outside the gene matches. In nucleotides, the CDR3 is TGTGCCAGCAGAAGGACTAGCGGGGACTATTCCTACGAGCAGTACGTC. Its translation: CASRRTSGDYSYEQYV.

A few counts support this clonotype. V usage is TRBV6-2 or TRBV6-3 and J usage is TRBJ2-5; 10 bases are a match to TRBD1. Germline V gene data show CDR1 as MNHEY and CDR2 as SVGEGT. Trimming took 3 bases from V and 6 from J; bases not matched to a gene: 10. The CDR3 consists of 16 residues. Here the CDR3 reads CASSYRDRGRIQTQYF. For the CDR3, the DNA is TGTGCCAGCAGTTATCGGGACAGGGGACGTATTCAGACCCAGTACTTC.

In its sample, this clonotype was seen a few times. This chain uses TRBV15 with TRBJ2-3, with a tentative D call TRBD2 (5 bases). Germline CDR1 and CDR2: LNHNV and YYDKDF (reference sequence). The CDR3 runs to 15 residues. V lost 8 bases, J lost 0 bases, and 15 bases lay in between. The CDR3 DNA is TGTGCCACCGATATGGGGAGATTTAGCACAGATACGCAGTATTTT. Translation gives CATDMGRFSTDTQYF.

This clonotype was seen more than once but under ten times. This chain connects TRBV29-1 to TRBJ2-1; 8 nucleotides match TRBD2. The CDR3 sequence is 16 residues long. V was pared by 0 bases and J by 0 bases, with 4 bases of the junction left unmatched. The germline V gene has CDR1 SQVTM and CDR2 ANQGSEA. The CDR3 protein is CSVEDRGGGSYNEQFF. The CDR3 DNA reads TGCAGCGTTGAAGATCGGGGGGGGGGCTCCTACAATGAGCAGTTCTTC.

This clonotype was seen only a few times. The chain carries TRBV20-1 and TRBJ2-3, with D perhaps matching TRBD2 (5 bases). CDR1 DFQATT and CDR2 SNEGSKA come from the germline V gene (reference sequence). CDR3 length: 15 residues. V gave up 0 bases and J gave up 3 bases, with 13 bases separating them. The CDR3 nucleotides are TGCAGTGCTAGAGAACCGGGGATCGGGACAGATACGCAGTATTTT. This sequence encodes CSAREPGIGTDTQYF.

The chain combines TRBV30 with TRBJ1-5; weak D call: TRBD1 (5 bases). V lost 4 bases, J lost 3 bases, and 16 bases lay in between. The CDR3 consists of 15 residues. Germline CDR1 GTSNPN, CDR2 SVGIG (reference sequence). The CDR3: CAWNLGPAYNQPQHF. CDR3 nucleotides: TGTGCCTGGAACCTGGGACCGGCGTACAATCAGCCCCAGCATTTT.

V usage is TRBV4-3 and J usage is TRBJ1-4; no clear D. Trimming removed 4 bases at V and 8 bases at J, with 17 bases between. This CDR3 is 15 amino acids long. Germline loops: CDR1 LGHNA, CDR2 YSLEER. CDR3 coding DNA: TGCGCCAGCAGCCCTACCGACCGACCTGGGGAAAAACTGTTTTTT. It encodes CASSPTDRPGEKLFF.

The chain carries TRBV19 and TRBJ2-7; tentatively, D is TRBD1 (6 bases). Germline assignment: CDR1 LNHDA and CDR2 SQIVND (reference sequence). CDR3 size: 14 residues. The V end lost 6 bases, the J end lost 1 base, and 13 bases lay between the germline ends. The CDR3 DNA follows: TGTGCCAGTAGGTACAGGGACACGTCCTACGAGCAGTACTTC. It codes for CASRYRDTSYEQYF.

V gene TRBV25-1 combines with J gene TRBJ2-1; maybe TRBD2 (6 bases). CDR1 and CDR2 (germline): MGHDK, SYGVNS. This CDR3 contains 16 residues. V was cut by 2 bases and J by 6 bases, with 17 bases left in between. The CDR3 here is CASSEQLSGRINEQFF. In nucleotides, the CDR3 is TGTGCCAGCAGTGAACAGCTTTCAGGGAGGATCAATGAGCAGTTCTTC.

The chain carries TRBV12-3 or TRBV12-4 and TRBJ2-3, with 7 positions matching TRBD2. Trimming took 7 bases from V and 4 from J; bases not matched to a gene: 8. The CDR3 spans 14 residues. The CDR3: CASTDLAASDTQYF. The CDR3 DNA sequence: TGTGCCAGCACCGATCTAGCGGCCTCAGATACGCAGTATTTT.

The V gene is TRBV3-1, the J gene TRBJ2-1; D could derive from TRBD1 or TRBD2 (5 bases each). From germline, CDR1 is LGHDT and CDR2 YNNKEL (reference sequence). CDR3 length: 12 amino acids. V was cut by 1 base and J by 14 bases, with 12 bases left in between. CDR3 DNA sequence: TGTGCCAGCAGCCAAGCCACGGGGCCTAAGTTCTTC. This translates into CASSQATGPKFF.

CDR3 sequence (DNA): TGTGCCAGCAGCTTAAATCCCACGGGGCGGAACACTGAAGCTTTCTTT. As protein: CASSLNPTGRNTEAFF. The rearrangement joins TRBV13 to TRBJ1-1; a possible D gene is TRBD1 (5 bases). V was trimmed by 2 bases and J by 1 base, leaving 14 bases between them. The CDR3 spans 16 residues. Germline V lookup: CDR1 PRHDT, CDR2 FYEKMQ (reference sequence).

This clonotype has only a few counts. The CDR3 nucleotides read TGCGCCAGCAGCCCCACTCGGAACACCGGGGAGCTGTTTTTT. Translating gives CASSPTRNTGELFF. This chain joins TRBV4-1 and TRBJ2-2; D unresolved. The germline V gene encodes CDR1 MGHRA and CDR2 YSYEKL. The V end was cut by 4 bases, the J end by 1 base, with 7 bases between. The CDR3 is made up of 14 amino acids.

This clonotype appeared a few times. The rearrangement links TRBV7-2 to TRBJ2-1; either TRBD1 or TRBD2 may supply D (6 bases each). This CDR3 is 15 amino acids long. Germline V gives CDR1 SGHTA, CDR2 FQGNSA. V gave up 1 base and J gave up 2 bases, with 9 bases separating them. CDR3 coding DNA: TGTGCCAGCAGCTTAGTCCGGGGGCCCTACAATGAGCAGTTCTTC. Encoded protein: CASSLVRGPYNEQFF.

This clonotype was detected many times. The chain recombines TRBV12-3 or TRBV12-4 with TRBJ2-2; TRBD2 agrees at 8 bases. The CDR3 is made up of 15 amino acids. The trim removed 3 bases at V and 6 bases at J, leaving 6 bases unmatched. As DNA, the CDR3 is TGTGCCAGCAGTTTTGCGGGGGGCCAAGCCGGGGAGCTGTTTTTT. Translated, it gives CASSFAGGQAGELFF.

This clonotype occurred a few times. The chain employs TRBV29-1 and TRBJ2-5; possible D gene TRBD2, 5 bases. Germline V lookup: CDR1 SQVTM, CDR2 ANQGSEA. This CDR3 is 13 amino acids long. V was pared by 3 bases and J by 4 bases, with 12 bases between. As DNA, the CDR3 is TGCAGCGTTGATAGGGAGTTGGGAGAGACCCAGTACTTC. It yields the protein CSVDRELGETQYF. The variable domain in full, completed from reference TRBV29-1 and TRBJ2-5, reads SAVISQKPSRDICQRGTSLTIQCQVDSQVTMMFWYRQQPGQSLTLIATANQGSEATYESGFVIDKFPISRPNLTFSTLTVSNMSPEDSSIYLCSVDRELGETQYFGPGTRLLVL.

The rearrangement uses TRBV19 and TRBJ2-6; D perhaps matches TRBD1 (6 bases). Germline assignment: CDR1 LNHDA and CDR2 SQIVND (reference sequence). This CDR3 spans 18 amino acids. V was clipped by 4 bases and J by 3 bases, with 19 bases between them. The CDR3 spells CASSRDQGFGRGANVLTF. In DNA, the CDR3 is TGTGCCAGTAGTAGGGATCAGGGGTTCGGGCGTGGGGCCAACGTCCTGACTTTC.

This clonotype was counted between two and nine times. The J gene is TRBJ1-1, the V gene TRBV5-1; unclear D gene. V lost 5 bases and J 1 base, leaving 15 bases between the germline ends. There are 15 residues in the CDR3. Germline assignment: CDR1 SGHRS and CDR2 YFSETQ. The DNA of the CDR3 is TGCGCCAGCAGTCTTAACGCAAGCCCGAACACTGAAGCTTTCTTT. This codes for CASSLNASPNTEAFF. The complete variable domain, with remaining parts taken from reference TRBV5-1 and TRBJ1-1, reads KAGVTQTPRYLIKTRGQQVTLSCSPISGHRSVSWYQQTPGQGLQFLFEYFSETQRNKGNFPGRFSGRQFSNSRSEMNVSTLELGDSALYLCASSLNASPNTEAFFGQGTRLTVV.

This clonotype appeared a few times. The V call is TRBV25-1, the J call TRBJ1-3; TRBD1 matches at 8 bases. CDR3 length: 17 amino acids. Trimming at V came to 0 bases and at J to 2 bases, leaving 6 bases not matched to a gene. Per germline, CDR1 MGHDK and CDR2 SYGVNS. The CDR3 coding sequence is TGTGCCAGCAGTGAATATTTCGGGACAGGCGCTGGAAACACCATATATTTT. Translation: CASSEYFGTGAGNTIYF. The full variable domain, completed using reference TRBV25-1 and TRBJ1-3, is EADIYQTPRYLVIGTGKKITLECSQTMGHDKMYWYQQDPGMELHLIHYSYGVNSTEKGDLSSESTVSRIRTEHFPLTLESARPSHTSQYLCASSEYFGTGAGNTIYFGEGSWLTVV.

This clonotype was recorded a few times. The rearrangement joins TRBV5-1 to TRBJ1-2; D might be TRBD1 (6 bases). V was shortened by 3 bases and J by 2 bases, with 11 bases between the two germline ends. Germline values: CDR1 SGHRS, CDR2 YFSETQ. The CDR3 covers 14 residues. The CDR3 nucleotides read TGCGCCAGCAGCTCCACAGGGATAAACTATGGCTACACCTTC. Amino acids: CASSSTGINYGYTF.

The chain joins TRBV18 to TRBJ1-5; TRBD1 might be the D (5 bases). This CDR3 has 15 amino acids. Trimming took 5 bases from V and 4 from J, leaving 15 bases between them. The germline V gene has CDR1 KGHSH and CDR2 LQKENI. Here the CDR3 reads CASSMLGQGNQPQHF. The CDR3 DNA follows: TGTGCCAGCTCAATGCTCGGACAAGGGAATCAGCCCCAGCATTTT.